These 6 T cell receptor beta chains share one sample of origin, sequenced in a study of read filtering for tumor transcriptome and immune sequencing. From around 440 ng of RNA, a library with molecular barcoded alpha/delta and beta/gamma adaptors was made. TCRdb independently ran MiXCR on the reads; one entry per CDR3 protein. The profile shows 40,000 or so distinct CDR3 sequences, roughly 10% of them singletons. The material sequenced was a population of CD138-negative cells sorted from bone marrow. The receptors come from a donor at least 40 years old with multiple myeloma.

The rearrangement links TRBV28 to TRBJ2-7; TRBD2 matches at 7 bases. This CDR3 is 14 amino acids long. Germline V gene lookup returns CDR1 MDHEN and CDR2 SYDVKM. J lost 3 bases, V lost 6 bases, and 8 bases had no gene match. The CDR3 coding sequence is TGTGCCAGCAGCGGAACTAGCGCGCTCTACGAGCAGTACTTC. Protein: CASSGTSALYEQYF.

This clonotype came up a few times. The chain links TRBV6-1 to TRBJ2-5; 7 bases line up with TRBD1. Germline-derived CDR1 and CDR2 are MNHNS and SASEGT. This CDR3 contains 16 residues. Trimming cost V 2 bases and J 4 bases; bases outside gene matches: 10. This CDR3 is CASSEKAGGTRETQYF. In DNA, the CDR3 is TGTGCCAGCAGTGAAAAGGCAGGGGGTACGCGAGAGACCCAGTACTTC.

To note about this clonotype: A much larger clone differs by one base, so this may be a read error. This sequence joins TRBV11-3 and TRBJ2-7; D is perhaps TRBD1 (6 bases). The CDR3 covers 15 residues. Germline-derived CDR1 and CDR2 are SGHNT and YENEEA. V was pared by 6 bases and J by 4 bases, with 19 bases between. The CDR3 is CASRRKETGLYEQYF. DNA for the CDR3: TGTGCCAGCAGGAGAAAAGAAACAGGGCTTTACGAGCAGTACTTC.

This clonotype appeared many times. The CDR3 DNA reads as TGTGCCAGCAGCCAAGAACGGGGGGCAAAAGAGACCCAGTACTTC. Translating gives CASSQERGAKETQYF. V is TRBV3-1 and J is TRBJ2-5; tentative D call: TRBD2 (7 bases). V lost 0 bases, J lost 3 bases, and 11 bases lay in between. This CDR3 is 15 amino acids long. Germline-derived CDR1 and CDR2 are LGHDT and YNNKEL (reference sequence).

The table lists this clonotype with many counts. The chain has TRBV28 and TRBJ2-2; D gene uncertain. Deletions cut 5 bases from V and 4 bases from J, with 5 bases between. The CDR3 has 12 residues. Germline V gene lookup returns CDR1 MDHEN and CDR2 SYDVKM. This CDR3 reads CASSPFTGELFF. DNA for the CDR3: TGTGCCAGCAGTCCCTTCACCGGGGAGCTGTTTTTT.

This clonotype showed up many times. The rearrangement links TRBV20-1 to TRBJ2-1; D ambiguous. Germline lookup yields CDR1 DFQATT and CDR2 SNEGSKA (reference sequence). This CDR3 has 14 amino acids. The ends were cut back, 0 bases at V and 2 bases at J, with 8 bases in the middle. As DNA, the CDR3 is TGCAGTGCTAGAGATGGCGAACCCTACAATGAGCAGTTCTTC. This gives the protein CSARDGEPYNEQFF.